The next 20 T cell receptor beta chains were all read from a single sample in a study of blood T cell repertoires in COVID-19. Here immunoSEQ multiplex PCR was the method, and the copy in TCRdb shows in-frame clones only, minus some. The sample lists 120,000 or so clones; around four fifths were seen once. Sequenced input: peripheral blood. These receptors were taken from a human donor in a cohort sampled during active COVID-19.

There are a few counts of this clone. The gene calls are TRBV2 and TRBJ1-3; the D is unclear. The CDR3 has 13 amino acids. The V gene lost 7 bases and the J gene lost 2 bases, with 9 bases spanning the gap. CDR1 SNHLY and CDR2 FYNNEI come from the germline V gene. The CDR3 DNA follows: TGTGCCAGCACGGGAGGGCCTGGAAACACCATATATTTT. Translated: CASTGGPGNTIYF.

This CDR3 is CASSQGTATYEQYF. The CDR3 region has the DNA TGTGCCAGCTCTCAAGGGACAGCCACCTACGAGCAGTACTTC. The genes are TRBV18 and TRBJ2-7; 7 bases align to TRBD1. With 6 bases clipped from V and 2 bases from J, the junction kept 7 bases outside the gene matches. The CDR3 length is 14 residues. CDR1 and CDR2 from the germline V gene are KGHSH and LQKENI.

The rearrangement uses TRBV7-2 and TRBJ2-1; TRBD2 matches 8 bases. The CDR3 runs 15 residues. Germline lookup yields CDR1 SGHTA and CDR2 FQGNSA. After removal of 6 bases from V and 6 bases from J, the junction contained 10 bases not matched to a gene. CDR3 protein: CASRPGTRGANEQFF. The CDR3 DNA sequence: TGTGCCAGCAGACCCGGGACTAGAGGAGCCAATGAGCAGTTCTTC.

The chain employs TRBV10-1 and TRBJ1-2, with 9 bases that match TRBD1. V trimming: 10 bases; J trimming: 6 bases; junction bases outside the gene matches: 12. This CDR3 is 14 amino acids long. Germline values: CDR1 WNHNN, CDR2 SYGVQD (reference sequence). The CDR3 protein is CAIVTNRGLDGYTF. CDR3 in DNA: TGCGCCATCGTCACCAACAGGGGGCTCGATGGCTACACCTTC.

This chain links TRBV7-2 with TRBJ2-3; weak D call: TRBD2 (6 bases). Germline CDR1 reads SGHTA; CDR2 reads FQGNSA. Trimming shortened V by 0 bases and J by 1 base, and 8 bases separated the two germline ends. The length of the CDR3 is 15 residues. CDR3 protein: CASSLAGSRTDTQYF. DNA for the CDR3: TGTGCCAGCAGCTTAGCCGGGAGCCGCACAGATACGCAGTATTTT.

This clone was seen just once. This sequence joins TRBV4-2 and TRBJ2-3, with D possibly being TRBD2 (6 bases). V gave up 7 bases and J gave up 4 bases, with 15 bases separating them. The CDR3 runs to 14 residues. Germline V gene lookup returns CDR1 LGHNA and CDR2 YNFKEQ. The CDR3 DNA sequence: TGTGCCAGCACTCAGGAGGGGAAGGCAGATACGCAGTATTTT. Translation gives CASTQEGKADTQYF.

The chain employs TRBV7-3 and TRBJ1-2; tentative D call: TRBD1 (6 bases). CDR1 and CDR2 (germline): SGHTA, FQGTGA. Trimming shortened V by 4 bases and J by 8 bases, and 11 bases separated the two germline ends. The CDR3 is 12 residues long. The chain's CDR3 is CASSSSRGGYTF. In DNA form, the CDR3 reads TGTGCCAGCAGCTCATCCAGGGGCGGCTACACCTTC.

The CDR3 loop is CASSISSRASSGYTF. The DNA for the CDR3 is TGTGCCAGTAGTATTTCCAGCAGGGCGTCGAGCGGCTACACCTTC. The chain employs TRBV19 and TRBJ1-2; D may be TRBD1 (5 bases). The CDR3 spans 15 residues. V lost 3 bases to trimming and J lost 8 bases, with 19 bases between them. The germline gives CDR1 LNHDA, CDR2 SQIVND (reference sequence).

In this sample, this clone turned up a few times. This rearrangement joins TRBV9 to TRBJ1-5; D unclear. Trimming took off 0 bases at V and 3 bases at J, with 7 bases between the two ends. The germline V gene encodes CDR1 SGDLS and CDR2 YYNGEE. The length of the CDR3 is 14 residues. The CDR3 reads CASSVGLDNQPQHF. Here the CDR3 DNA reads TGTGCCAGCAGCGTAGGGTTAGACAATCAGCCCCAGCATTTT.

The chain uses TRBV7-9 and TRBJ1-5; TRBD1 is a possible D gene (5 bases). Germline-derived CDR1 and CDR2 are SEHNR and FQNEAQ (reference sequence). Trimming shortened V by 5 bases and J by 7 bases, and 24 bases separated the two germline ends. The CDR3 has 17 amino acids. The CDR3 loop reads CASSGTGLQERGQPQHF. The DNA for the CDR3 is TGTGCCAGCAGCGGTACCGGGCTCCAAGAGCGGGGCCAGCCCCAGCATTTT.

In its sample, this clone was seen once. The rearrangement links TRBV18 to TRBJ2-1; 7 nucleotides match TRBD2. The CDR3 is made up of 13 amino acids. Germline CDR1 KGHSH, CDR2 LQKENI. Trimming removed 4 bases from V and 8 bases from J; junction bases left unmatched: 5. The CDR3 bases are TGTGCCAGCTCACTTCTAGCGGACGATGAGCAGTTCTTC. Translating it yields CASSLLADDEQFF.

This clone was detected once. The chain combines TRBV7-9 with TRBJ2-2; 13 positions match TRBD2. Germline V CDR1 and CDR2: SEHNR, FQNEAQ (reference sequence). After removal of 4 bases from V and 4 bases from J, the junction contained 3 bases not matched to a gene. This CDR3 has 16 residues. The CDR3 nucleotides read TGTGCCAGCAGCTCTGGACTAGCGGGAGTCACCGGGGAGCTGTTTTTT. Translated: CASSSGLAGVTGELFF.

The chain recombines TRBV29-1 with TRBJ2-1, with D possibly being TRBD2 (5 bases). Trimming shortened V by 4 bases and J by 3 bases, and 13 bases separated the two germline ends. Germline assignment: CDR1 SQVTM and CDR2 ANQGSEA. The CDR3 is made up of 14 amino acids. CDR3 residues: CSVASGGGYNEQFF. CDR3 nucleotide sequence: TGCAGCGTTGCGTCAGGAGGCGGCTACAATGAGCAGTTCTTC.

The chain combines TRBV2 with TRBJ2-7; no reliable D call. The germline CDR1 and CDR2 sequences are SNHLY and FYNNEI. V was clipped by 4 bases and J by 2 bases, with 9 bases between them. This CDR3 comprises 13 residues. The CDR3 DNA is TGTGCCAGCAGTGTTGGTGTAGCCTACGAGCAGTACTTC. Residues: CASSVGVAYEQYF.

CDR3 coding DNA: TGTGCCAGCAGCTCTCTCGGGGGGACCCACCGCACAGATACGCAGTATTTT. Encoded protein: CASSSLGGTHRTDTQYF. The V and J genes are TRBV13 and TRBJ2-3, with TRBD2 matching over 7 bases. The ends lost 4 bases at V and 1 base at J; junction bases unmatched: 11. This CDR3 region has 17 residues. Germline V gene sequence: CDR1 PRHDT, CDR2 FYEKMQ (reference sequence). Supplemented by reference TRBV13 and TRBJ2-3, the full variable domain reads AAGVIQSPRHLIKEKRETATLKCYPIPRHDTVYWYQQGPGQDPQFLISFYEKMQSDKGSIPDRFSAQQFSDYHSELNMSSLELGDSALYFCASSSLGGTHRTDTQYFGPGTRLTVL.

This clone was recorded many times. This CDR3 reads CASSVGLDQPQHF. The CDR3 nucleotides are TGTGCCAGCAGCGTAGGGCTGGATCAGCCCCAGCATTTT. V is TRBV9 and J is TRBJ1-5; D uncertain. CDR1 SGDLS and CDR2 YYNGEE come from the germline V gene. This CDR3 has 13 residues. Trimming cost V 0 bases and J 5 bases, with 6 bases left between them.

The chain combines TRBV19 with TRBJ2-5, with TRBD1 matching over 10 bases. The CDR3 runs to 16 residues. In germline, CDR1 is LNHDA, CDR2 SQIVND (reference sequence). V shed 4 bases, J shed 6 bases, and the junction held 11 bases outside the gene matches. CDR3: CASSTLRTGGTKTQYF. CDR3 nucleotides: TGTGCCAGTAGTACCCTACGGACAGGGGGGACGAAGACCCAGTACTTC. Full variable domain (rest looked up from reference TRBV19 and TRBJ2-5): DGGITQSPKYLFRKEGQNVTLSCEQNLNHDAMYWYRQDPGQGLRLIYYSQIVNDFQKGDIAEGYSVSREKKESFPLTVTSAQKNPTAFYLCASSTLRTGGTKTQYFGPGTRLLVL.

A single count supports this clone. The chain carries TRBV5-1 and TRBJ2-2, with a tentative D call TRBD2 (6 bases). Per the germline V gene, CDR1 is SGHRS and CDR2 is YFSETQ. This CDR3 region has 15 residues. The V end was cut by 2 bases, the J end by 7 bases, with 15 bases between. CDR3 residues: CASSFDSRAGGELFF. The CDR3 nucleotides read TGCGCCAGCAGCTTCGACTCAAGAGCGGGCGGGGAGCTGTTTTTT.

The chain recombines TRBV9 with TRBJ2-3, with 7 bases fitting TRBD2. The CDR3 covers 15 residues. CDR1 SGDLS and CDR2 YYNGEE come from the germline V gene. With V trimmed by 4 bases and J by 6 bases, 11 bases remained unmatched. CDR3 nucleotides: TGTGCCAGCAGCACCCAGACTAGCCGGGGGGATACGCAGTATTTT. Its translation is CASSTQTSRGDTQYF.

About this clone itself: At the DNA level, this CDR3 is encoded by other sequences in the same sample as well. Here the CDR3 DNA reads TGTGCCAGCAGCCAACCTGATAGAAACACTGAAGCTTTCTTT. It is translated as CASSQPDRNTEAFF. The J gene is TRBJ1-1, the V gene TRBV4-2; D is ambiguous. Germline loops: CDR1 LGHNA, CDR2 YNFKEQ. CDR3 length equals 14 residues. V lost 2 bases and J 2 bases, leaving 9 bases between the germline ends.